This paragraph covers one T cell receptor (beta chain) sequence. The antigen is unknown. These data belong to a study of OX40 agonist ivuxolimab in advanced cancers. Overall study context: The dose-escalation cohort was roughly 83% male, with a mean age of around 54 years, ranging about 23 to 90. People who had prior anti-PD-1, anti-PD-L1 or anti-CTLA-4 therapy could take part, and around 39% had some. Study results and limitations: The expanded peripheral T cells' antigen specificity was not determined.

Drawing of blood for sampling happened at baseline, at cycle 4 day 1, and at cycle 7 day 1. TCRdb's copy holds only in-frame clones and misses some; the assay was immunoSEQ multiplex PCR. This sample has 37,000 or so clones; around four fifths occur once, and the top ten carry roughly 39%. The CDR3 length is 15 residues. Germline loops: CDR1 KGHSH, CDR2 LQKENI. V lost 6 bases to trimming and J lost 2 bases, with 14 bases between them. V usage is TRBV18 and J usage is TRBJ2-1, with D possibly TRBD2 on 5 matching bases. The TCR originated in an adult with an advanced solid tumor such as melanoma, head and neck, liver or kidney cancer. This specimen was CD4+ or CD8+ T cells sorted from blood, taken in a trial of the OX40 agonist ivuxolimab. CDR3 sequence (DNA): TGTGCCAGCTCCCTAGCCGGTTACACCTACAATGAGCAGTTCTTC. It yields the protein CASSLAGYTYNEQFF.